This TCR beta chain emerged from a study of type 1 regulatory T cells (dated by TCRdb to about 2021). As for the study more broadly: The study characterized an in vitro protocol that generated a Tr1-enriched, alloantigen-specific CD4 T cell product named T-allo10. T-allo10 was under clinical evaluation in patients with hematological malignancies receiving allogeneic hematopoietic stem cell transplantation. The research as a whole found: Compared with non-Tr1 cells, Tr1 cells had a TCR repertoire that was more restricted, a finding the study read as clonal expansion induced by alloantigen.

The CDR3 starts with the cysteine, ends with the phenylalanine, and has 15 residues. The retained sequence is limited to the CDR3, 45 bases, with the frame set at the first base. The germline V and J ends show losses of 4 bases and 5 bases respectively, and no gene match explains 7 bases of the junction. CDR1 SGHVS and CDR2 FNYEAQ are derived from the germline V gene. TCRdb records Illumina MiSeq as the sequencer. TCRdb handled the public reads itself, with Q25 trimming in fastp and clone calling in MiXCR, and kept productive beta chains. Each entry is one CDR3 protein sequence, shown with its most common DNA and genes. A total of more than 50,000 distinct CDR3 sequences appear in this sample, roughly 60% of them only once. The biggest ten clones account for about 1.7% of the sample. Regarding this clonotype: Its antigen remains undetermined. No base quality values were provided; no much bigger clone lies one nucleotide off.

Material for sequencing was cultured non-Tr1 T cells, either the whole culture or a sorted T cell fraction (not recorded which). What the cell subset or site label conveys for this sample: non-Tr1 population from the T-allo10 product. The sequence was collected from a human donor in good health. The chain joins TRBV7-6 to TRBJ2-5, and TRBD2 aligns with 10 junction nucleotides. The bases are TGTGCCAGCAGCTCTAAGCGGGAGGGCTGGGAGACCCAGTACTTC. Translation gives CASSSKREGWETQYF.